The rows below give T cell receptor beta chains drawn from one sample of a study of blood T cell repertoires in COVID-19. Sequencing was performed with immunoSEQ multiplex PCR; in TCRdb, only in-frame clones are kept and a portion is missing. The profile covers 250,000 to 300,000 clones, with around 84% appearing a single time and about 6.9% taken by the ten largest. Sequences were obtained from PBMCs or T cells enriched from blood (not recorded which). The receptors come from a woman aged 45-60 years who had been exposed to COVID-19. The CDR3 runs from the conserved cysteine through the conserved F or W. The order of the fields is CDR3 protein, CDR3 DNA, J gene, clone size, V gene, D gene. D genes are given only for firm matches. Clone size is not always given. Where it is, it says once, few, many or a class for expanded clones.

cdr3_aa: CASSPRQEDTIYF; cdr3_nt: TGTGCCAGCAGTCCTAGACAGGAGGACACCATATATTTT; j_call: TRBJ1-3; clone_size: NA; v_call: TRBV12-3/TRBV12-4; d_call: NA
cdr3_aa: CAISESGGTSTDTQYF; cdr3_nt: TGTGCCATCAGTGAGTCGGGGGGTACTAGCACAGATACGCAGTATTTT; j_call: TRBJ2-3; clone_size: NA; v_call: TRBV10-3; d_call: NA
cdr3_aa: CASSTPTGVRETQYF; cdr3_nt: TGTGCCAGTAGTACCCCGACAGGGGTGCGAGAGACCCAGTACTTC; j_call: TRBJ2-5; clone_size: NA; v_call: TRBV19; d_call: TRBD1
cdr3_aa: CASSRLRVLLTEAFF; cdr3_nt: TGTGCCAGCAGCCGTCTCCGGGTCCTCCTAACTGAAGCTTTCTTT; j_call: TRBJ1-1; clone_size: NA; v_call: TRBV5-6; d_call: NA
cdr3_aa: CAWSVPEQGVTQYF; cdr3_nt: TGTGCCTGGAGTGTCCCCGAACAGGGGGTGACCCAGTACTTC; j_call: TRBJ2-5; clone_size: NA; v_call: TRBV30; d_call: TRBD1
cdr3_aa: CASSPGTGGPYEQYF; cdr3_nt: TGTGCCAGCAGCCCCGGGACAGGGGGCCCCTACGAGCAGTACTTC; j_call: TRBJ2-7; clone_size: few; v_call: TRBV6-5; d_call: TRBD1
cdr3_aa: CAWSVWDRATEAFF; cdr3_nt: TGTGCCTGGAGTGTATGGGACAGGGCCACTGAAGCTTTCTTT; j_call: TRBJ1-1; clone_size: NA; v_call: TRBV30; d_call: TRBD1
cdr3_aa: CASSLVDRGSYGYTF; cdr3_nt: TGTGCCAGCAGCTTGGTGGACAGGGGATCTTATGGCTACACCTTC; j_call: TRBJ1-2; clone_size: NA; v_call: TRBV5-6; d_call: TRBD1
cdr3_aa: CASSLEVPRSSPLHF; cdr3_nt: TGTGCCAGCAGTTTAGAGGTGCCCCGAAGTTCACCCCTCCACTTT; j_call: TRBJ1-6; clone_size: NA; v_call: TRBV27; d_call: NA
cdr3_aa: CASSELGRNTEAFF; cdr3_nt: TGTGCCAGCAGTGAGCTGGGGCGGAACACTGAAGCTTTCTTT; j_call: TRBJ1-1; clone_size: NA; v_call: TRBV2; d_call: NA
cdr3_aa: CASSLSTGFEAFF; cdr3_nt: TGCGCCAGCAGCTTGTCAACAGGGTTTGAAGCTTTCTTT; j_call: TRBJ1-1; clone_size: NA; v_call: TRBV5-1; d_call: NA
cdr3_aa: CASSSEGAEAFF; cdr3_nt: TGTGCCAGCTCTTCAGAAGGGGCTGAAGCTTTCTTT; j_call: TRBJ1-1; clone_size: NA; v_call: TRBV11-2; d_call: NA
cdr3_aa: CASSIVLGTFEAFF; cdr3_nt: TGTGCCAGTAGTATCGTCCTGGGGACTTTTGAAGCTTTCTTT; j_call: TRBJ1-1; clone_size: NA; v_call: TRBV19; d_call: NA
cdr3_aa: CASSQAPGQLHNEQFF; cdr3_nt: TGCGCCAGCAGCCAGGCACCGGGACAACTTCACAATGAGCAGTTCTTC; j_call: TRBJ2-1; clone_size: NA; v_call: TRBV4-1; d_call: NA
cdr3_aa: CASSIWGGASSYNEQFF; cdr3_nt: TGTGCCAGTAGTATATGGGGAGGGGCCAGCTCCTACAATGAGCAGTTCTTC; j_call: TRBJ2-1; clone_size: NA; v_call: TRBV19; d_call: TRBD2
cdr3_aa: CASSPGGPEAFF; cdr3_nt: TGTGCCAGCAGCCCCGGGGGTCCTGAAGCTTTCTTT; j_call: TRBJ1-1; clone_size: once; v_call: TRBV6-5; d_call: NA
cdr3_aa: CASRVQGAMETQYF; cdr3_nt: TGCGCCAGCAGAGTACAGGGGGCGATGGAGACCCAGTACTTC; j_call: TRBJ2-5; clone_size: NA; v_call: TRBV10-1; d_call: TRBD1
cdr3_aa: CASSLRGQVYSNQPQHF; cdr3_nt: TGTGCCAGCAGCTTACGGGGACAGGTCTATAGCAATCAGCCCCAGCATTTT; j_call: TRBJ1-5; clone_size: NA; v_call: TRBV7-8; d_call: TRBD1
cdr3_aa: CASSYLTGEKGYTF; cdr3_nt: TGTGCCAGCAGTTATCTCACAGGGGAAAAGGGCTACACCTTC; j_call: TRBJ1-2; clone_size: NA; v_call: TRBV6-2/TRBV6-3; d_call: TRBD1
cdr3_aa: CASSSRRRDTGELFF; cdr3_nt: TGTGCCAGCAGTTCTCGGCGGAGGGACACCGGGGAGCTGTTTTTT; j_call: TRBJ2-2; clone_size: NA; v_call: TRBV4-2; d_call: NA
cdr3_aa: CASSPDRLNYGYTF; cdr3_nt: TGTGCCAGCTCACCGGACAGGCTGAACTATGGCTACACCTTC; j_call: TRBJ1-2; clone_size: NA; v_call: TRBV18; d_call: TRBD1
cdr3_aa: CASSGGTGIGSNQPQHF; cdr3_nt: TGTGCCAGCAGCGGCGGGACAGGTATTGGTAGCAATCAGCCCCAGCATTTT; j_call: TRBJ1-5; clone_size: NA; v_call: TRBV5-5; d_call: TRBD1
cdr3_aa: CASSPTGGRGANVLTF; cdr3_nt: TGTGCCAGCAGTCCCACGGGGGGCCGTGGGGCCAACGTCCTGACTTTC; j_call: TRBJ2-6; clone_size: NA; v_call: TRBV27; d_call: NA
cdr3_aa: CASSFEVEGTGTYNEQFF; cdr3_nt: TGTGCCAGCAGCTTTGAAGTTGAGGGGACAGGGACCTACAATGAGCAGTTCTTC; j_call: TRBJ2-1; clone_size: once; v_call: TRBV7-9; d_call: TRBD1
cdr3_aa: CASSLVRGEGTEAFF; cdr3_nt: TGTGCCAGCAGCTTAGTTCGGGGAGAAGGCACTGAAGCTTTCTTT; j_call: TRBJ1-1; clone_size: NA; v_call: TRBV11-2; d_call: NA
cdr3_aa: CASSAGLAYTDTQYF; cdr3_nt: TGTGCCAGCAGCGCGGGACTAGCGTACACAGATACGCAGTATTTT; j_call: TRBJ2-3; clone_size: NA; v_call: TRBV7-7; d_call: TRBD2
cdr3_aa: CASSPGVQVTDTQYF; cdr3_nt: TGTGCCAGCAGCCCTGGCGTACAGGTCACAGATACGCAGTATTTT; j_call: TRBJ2-3; clone_size: NA; v_call: TRBV5-5; d_call: NA
cdr3_aa: CASKTGAGNTEAFF; cdr3_nt: TGCGCCAGCAAGACAGGGGCGGGTAACACTGAAGCTTTCTTT; j_call: TRBJ1-1; clone_size: NA; v_call: TRBV5-1; d_call: TRBD1
cdr3_aa: CASSATGYGYTF; cdr3_nt: TGTGCCAGCAGCGCGACGGGTTATGGCTACACCTTC; j_call: TRBJ1-2; clone_size: NA; v_call: TRBV7-9; d_call: NA
cdr3_aa: CASSLEGPGGSGNTEAFF; cdr3_nt: TGCGCCAGCAGCTTGGAAGGTCCAGGGGGGTCAGGGAACACTGAAGCTTTCTTT; j_call: TRBJ1-1; clone_size: NA; v_call: TRBV5-1; d_call: TRBD1
cdr3_aa: CASSLTVGQGTSPLHF; cdr3_nt: TGTGCCAGCAGCTTAACAGTAGGACAGGGAACTTCACCCCTCCACTTT; j_call: TRBJ1-6; clone_size: once; v_call: TRBV11-2; d_call: TRBD1
cdr3_aa: CAISAPSGAATGELFF; cdr3_nt: TGTGCCATCAGTGCTCCTAGCGGGGCCGCCACCGGGGAGCTGTTTTTT; j_call: TRBJ2-2; clone_size: NA; v_call: TRBV10-3; d_call: TRBD2
cdr3_aa: CASSLGQGVGKNIQYF; cdr3_nt: TGTGCCAGCAGCTTAGGGCAGGGGGTAGGCAAAAACATTCAGTACTTC; j_call: TRBJ2-4; clone_size: NA; v_call: TRBV7-2; d_call: TRBD1
cdr3_aa: CASSLNSGSGNTIYF; cdr3_nt: TGCGCCAGCAGCTTGAATTCGGGCTCTGGAAACACCATATATTTT; j_call: TRBJ1-3; clone_size: NA; v_call: TRBV5-1; d_call: NA
cdr3_aa: CASLQDYEQYF; cdr3_nt: TGTGCCAGCCTTCAGGACTACGAGCAGTACTTC; j_call: TRBJ2-7; clone_size: once; v_call: TRBV28; d_call: NA
cdr3_aa: CASSFKGTGRRQPQHF; cdr3_nt: TGTGCCAGCAGTTTTAAAGGGACAGGGAGGCGTCAGCCCCAGCATTTT; j_call: TRBJ1-5; clone_size: NA; v_call: TRBV28; d_call: TRBD1
cdr3_aa: CASKQGAGNQPQHF; cdr3_nt: TGTGCCAGCAAACAGGGGGCCGGCAATCAGCCCCAGCATTTT; j_call: TRBJ1-5; clone_size: NA; v_call: TRBV6-5; d_call: TRBD1
cdr3_aa: CASSLAGGERPQHF; cdr3_nt: TGTGCCAGCAGCTTAGCGGGGGGAGAAAGGCCCCAGCATTTT; j_call: TRBJ1-5; clone_size: NA; v_call: TRBV7-2; d_call: NA
cdr3_aa: CASGGGTGGGGGYTF; cdr3_nt: TGTGCCAGCGGAGGTGGGACAGGGGGAGGGGGCGGCTACACCTTC; j_call: TRBJ1-2; clone_size: few; v_call: TRBV9; d_call: TRBD1
cdr3_aa: CASHRGSPGNTIYF; cdr3_nt: TGTGCCAGTCACAGGGGCTCACCCGGAAACACCATATATTTT; j_call: TRBJ1-3; clone_size: once; v_call: TRBV2; d_call: TRBD1
cdr3_aa: CASTTRHGGFTDTQYF; cdr3_nt: TGTGCCAGCACTACTAGGCATGGCGGATTCACAGATACGCAGTATTTT; j_call: TRBJ2-3; clone_size: NA; v_call: TRBV6-6; d_call: NA
cdr3_aa: CASSLASGKGQPQHF; cdr3_nt: TGTGCCAGCAGCTTAGCGTCAGGGAAGGGTCAGCCCCAGCATTTT; j_call: TRBJ1-5; clone_size: NA; v_call: TRBV11-2; d_call: NA
cdr3_aa: CASSFGQYNEQFF; cdr3_nt: TGTGCCAGCAGTTTCGGACAGTACAATGAGCAGTTCTTC; j_call: TRBJ2-1; clone_size: once; v_call: TRBV7-9; d_call: NA
cdr3_aa: CASSLDNRAYHGYTF; cdr3_nt: TGTGCCAGCAGCTTAGATAACAGAGCTTATCATGGCTACACCTTC; j_call: TRBJ1-2; clone_size: NA; v_call: TRBV7-2; d_call: NA
cdr3_aa: CASSIVGGGGELFF; cdr3_nt: TGTGCCAGTAGTATAGTCGGCGGAGGCGGGGAGCTGTTTTTT; j_call: TRBJ2-2; clone_size: NA; v_call: TRBV19; d_call: NA
cdr3_aa: CATGRNEQFF; cdr3_nt: TGTGCCACCGGGAGGAATGAGCAGTTCTTC; j_call: TRBJ2-1; clone_size: once; v_call: TRBV28; d_call: TRBD2
cdr3_aa: CASSDREGVRSPLHF; cdr3_nt: TGTGCCAGCAGCGATAGAGAAGGGGTTAGGTCACCCCTCCACTTT; j_call: TRBJ1-6; clone_size: NA; v_call: TRBV9; d_call: NA
cdr3_aa: CARGQIKPRDGYTF; cdr3_nt: TGCGCCAGGGGACAGATCAAACCCCGAGATGGCTACACCTTC; j_call: TRBJ1-2; clone_size: NA; v_call: TRBV10-2; d_call: TRBD1
cdr3_aa: CASSQGMNTEAFF; cdr3_nt: TGTGCCAGTAGTCAGGGCATGAACACTGAAGCTTTCTTT; j_call: TRBJ1-1; clone_size: NA; v_call: TRBV19; d_call: NA
cdr3_aa: CASTSRWGEDQPQHF; cdr3_nt: TGTGCCAGTACCTCCAGGTGGGGAGAGGATCAGCCCCAGCATTTT; j_call: TRBJ1-5; clone_size: NA; v_call: TRBV19; d_call: NA
cdr3_aa: CASSLVGGPTYEQYF; cdr3_nt: TGTGCCAGCAGCTTAGTCGGGGGGCCCACCTACGAGCAGTACTTC; j_call: TRBJ2-7; clone_size: NA; v_call: TRBV7-3; d_call: NA
cdr3_aa: CASSVSTGSRTEAFF; cdr3_nt: TGTGCCAGCAGCGTTTCGACAGGGAGTAGGACTGAAGCTTTCTTT; j_call: TRBJ1-1; clone_size: NA; v_call: TRBV9; d_call: TRBD1
cdr3_aa: CASSPIGTSGGAKNEQFF; cdr3_nt: TGCGCCAGCAGCCCAATCGGGACTAGCGGGGGGGCTAAGAATGAGCAGTTCTTC; j_call: TRBJ2-1; clone_size: NA; v_call: TRBV5-1; d_call: TRBD2
cdr3_aa: CASSFLQGRGENEAFF; cdr3_nt: TGTGCCAGCAGCTTCCTCCAGGGGAGGGGGGAGAATGAAGCTTTCTTT; j_call: TRBJ1-1; clone_size: NA; v_call: TRBV5-4; d_call: NA
cdr3_aa: CASSSGFGAEAFF; cdr3_nt: TGCGCCAGCTCCTCAGGGTTTGGGGCTGAAGCTTTCTTT; j_call: TRBJ1-1; clone_size: NA; v_call: TRBV5-1; d_call: NA